The clone carrying this T cell receptor (beta chain) was observed a single time. The antigen is undetermined. The record originates from a study of T cell repertoires and HLA-DP antigens. The ends lost 1 base at V and 0 bases at J; junction bases unmatched: 12. This CDR3 comprises 19 residues. Per germline, CDR1 LGHNA and CDR2 YSLEER. Here immunoSEQ multiplex PCR was the method, and the copy in TCRdb shows in-frame clones only, minus some. The sample records about 89,000 clones, roughly 86% being singletons. Material for sequencing was CD4+ T cells from PBMCs. This receptor was taken from a man aged 45 to 65 in good health and CMV-seronegative. V and J are TRBV4-3 and TRBJ2-1, with TRBD2 matching over 7 bases. The CDR3 region is CASSQAGRGIISSYNEQFF. In nucleotides, the CDR3 is TGCGCCAGCAGCCAAGCTGGGCGGGGGATAATTAGCTCCTACAATGAGCAGTTCTTC.